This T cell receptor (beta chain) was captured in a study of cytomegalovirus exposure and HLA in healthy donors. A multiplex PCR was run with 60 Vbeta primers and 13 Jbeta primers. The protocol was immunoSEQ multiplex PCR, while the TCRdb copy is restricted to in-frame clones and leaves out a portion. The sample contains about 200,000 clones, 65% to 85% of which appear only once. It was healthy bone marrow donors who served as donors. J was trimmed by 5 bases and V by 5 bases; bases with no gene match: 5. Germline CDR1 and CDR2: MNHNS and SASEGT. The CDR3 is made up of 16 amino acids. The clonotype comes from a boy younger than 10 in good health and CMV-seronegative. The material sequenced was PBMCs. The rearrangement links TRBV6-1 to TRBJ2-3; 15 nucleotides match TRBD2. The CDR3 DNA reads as TGTGCCAGCAGTAAAGGACTAGCGGGAGGGTTAGATACGCAGTATTTT. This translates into CASSKGLAGGLDTQYF.